Sequencing of this T cell receptor (beta chain) was carried out in a study of tumor-infiltrating lymphocytes in primary liver carcinoma. Background on the study: Spanning 30 to 69 years of age, the patients were men and women.

Remarks on this clonotype: What it recognizes is unknown. The conserved phenylalanine or tryptophan normally closing the CDR3 is absent here, so this likely arose from a read error.

TCR beta cDNA was reverse-transcribed from about 550 ng of total RNA. The reaction used a constant-region primer and ProtoScript II reverse transcriptase. Investigators got TCR beta libraries out of three nested multiplex PCR rounds, done with slightly modified ARM-PCR. The first two PCR rounds used TRBV1-TRBV30 forward primers with a C-beta reverse primer, nine to ten cycles each. Each CDR3 protein gets one entry after TCRdb re-called the multiplex PCR reads with MiXCR. The sample holds around 210,000 distinct CDR3 sequences; almost 65% are singletons and the top ten take around 7.1%. Whole-study findings and limits: There was no comparison of CD4+ and CD8+ repertoires, as samples were bulk unsorted.

Unsorted whole blood served as the source of blood RNA, and germline DNA was extracted as well. Investigators obtained 3.5 to 4 milliliters of peripheral blood ahead of surgery. The CDR3 covers 15 residues. Germline CDR1 reads SGHAT; CDR2 reads FQNNGV. V was shortened by 5 bases and J by 1 base, with 14 bases between the two germline ends. This receptor was identified in a woman aged 55-70 years with primary liver carcinoma and hepatitis B virus infection. Sequencing was done on a sample of peripheral blood. The gene calls are TRBV11-2 and TRBJ1-1; tentative D call: TRBD1 (5 bases). Written as DNA, the CDR3 is TGTGCCAGCAGCATAGTAAGGACACCGAACACTGAAGCTTTCCTT. Translating it yields CASSIVRTPNTEAFL.